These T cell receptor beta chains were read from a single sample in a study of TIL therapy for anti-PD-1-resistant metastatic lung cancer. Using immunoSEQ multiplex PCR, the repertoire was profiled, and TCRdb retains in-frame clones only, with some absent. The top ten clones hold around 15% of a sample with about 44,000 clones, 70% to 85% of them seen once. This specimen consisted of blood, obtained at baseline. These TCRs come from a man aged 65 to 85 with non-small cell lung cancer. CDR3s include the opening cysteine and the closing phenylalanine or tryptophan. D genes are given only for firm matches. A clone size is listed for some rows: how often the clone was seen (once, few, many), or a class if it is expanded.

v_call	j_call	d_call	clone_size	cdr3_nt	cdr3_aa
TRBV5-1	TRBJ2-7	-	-	TGCGCCAGCAGCCTGATAGAACGAAGCGAGCAGTACTTC	CASSLIERSEQYF
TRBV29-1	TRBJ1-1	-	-	TGCAGCATAACGCGGGGGGACTTTAGGCGGAACACTGAAGCTTTCTTT	CSITRGDFRRNTEAFF
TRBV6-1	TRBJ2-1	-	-	TGTGCCAGCAAGGTGGGGCACAATGAGCAGTTCTTC	CASKVGHNEQFF
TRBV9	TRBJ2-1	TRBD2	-	TGTGCCAGCAGCCTCGGGACTAGCGGGAGTCAGTTCTTC	CASSLGTSGSQFF
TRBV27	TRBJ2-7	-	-	TGTGCCAGCAGTTTATCTGTGCGCTTCAGCTCCTACGAGCAGTACTTC	CASSLSVRFSSYEQYF
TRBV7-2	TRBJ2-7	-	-	TGTGCCAGCAGCTCTGGACAGTGGGCAGGAGAGCAGTACTTC	CASSSGQWAGEQYF
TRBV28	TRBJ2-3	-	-	TGTGCCAGCGTAGTTGCCGGGGGTAGGCATACGCAGTATTTT	CASVVAGGRHTQYF
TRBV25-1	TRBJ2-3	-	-	TGTGCCAGCACAAGGGCGCGCACAGATACGCAGTATTTT	CASTRARTDTQYF
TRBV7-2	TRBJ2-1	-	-	TGTGCCAGCAGCTTAGGGTGGGGATCCGGTGAGCAGTTCTTC	CASSLGWGSGEQFF
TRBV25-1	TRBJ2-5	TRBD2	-	TGTGCCAGCAGTAAATACGGGGGGGTAGAGACCCAGTACTTC	CASSKYGGVETQYF
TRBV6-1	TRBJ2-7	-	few	TGTGCCAGCAGTGACCGTTACGAGCAGTACTTC	CASSDRYEQYF
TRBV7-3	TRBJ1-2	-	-	TGTGCCAGCAGCTTACCTGGGGCAGCTAACTATGGCTACACCTTC	CASSLPGAANYGYTF